Sequencing of this T cell receptor (beta chain) was carried out in a study of circulating CD8 cells and anti-PD-1 response in melanoma. At the level of the study: Of 13 patients, seven got anti-PD-1 first and six had prior therapy. Responders had complete or partial responses; non-responders had stable or progressive disease. Study-wide findings and caveats: Published repertoire comparisons used only baseline and M1 samples. Peptide assays on expanded sorted subsets replaced tumor-based reactivity testing.

TCR libraries were prepared from 15 ng of total RNA with the QIAseq Immune Repertoire TCR panel. Using its own MiXCR run on the reads, TCRdb lists one record per CDR3 protein. The data show 500 or so distinct CDR3 sequences, over 8.5% seen once. Relative to its sample, this clonotype is large. As yet, its antigen is unknown. Sorting of live CD3+CD8+TCRalphabeta+ cells by PD-1 and/or TIGIT gave four subsets. CDR1 and CDR2 (germline): MNHNY, SVGAGI (reference sequence). The CDR3 contains 15 residues. After removal of 5 bases from V and 3 bases from J, the junction contained 6 bases not matched to a gene.

The V gene is TRBV6-6, the J gene TRBJ2-3; 9 bases match TRBD2. The TCR originated in a human donor with melanoma. Sequencing was performed on CD8+ T cells from PBMCs, taken at baseline or after one month of anti-PD-1 therapy (not recorded which). For the CDR3, the DNA is TGTGCCAGCAGTGCCCTAGCGGGGCAAACAGATACGCAGTATTTT. Protein: CASSALAGQTDTQYF.